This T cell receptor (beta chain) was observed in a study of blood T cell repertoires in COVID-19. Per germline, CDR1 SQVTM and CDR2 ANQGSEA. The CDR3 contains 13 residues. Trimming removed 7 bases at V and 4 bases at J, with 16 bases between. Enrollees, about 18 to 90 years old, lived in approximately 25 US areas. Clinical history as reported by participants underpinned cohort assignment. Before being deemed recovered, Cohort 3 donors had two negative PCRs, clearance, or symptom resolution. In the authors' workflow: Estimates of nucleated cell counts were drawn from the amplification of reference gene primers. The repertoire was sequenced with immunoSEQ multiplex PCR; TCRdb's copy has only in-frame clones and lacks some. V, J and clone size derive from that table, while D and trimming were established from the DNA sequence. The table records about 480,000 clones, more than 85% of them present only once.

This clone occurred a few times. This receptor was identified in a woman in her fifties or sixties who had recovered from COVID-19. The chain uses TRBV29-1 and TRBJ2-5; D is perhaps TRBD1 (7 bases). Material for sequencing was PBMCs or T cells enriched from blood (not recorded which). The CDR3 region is CSAWAGGRETQYF. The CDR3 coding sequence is TGCAGCGCGTGGGCAGGGGGGCGAGAGACCCAGTACTTC.